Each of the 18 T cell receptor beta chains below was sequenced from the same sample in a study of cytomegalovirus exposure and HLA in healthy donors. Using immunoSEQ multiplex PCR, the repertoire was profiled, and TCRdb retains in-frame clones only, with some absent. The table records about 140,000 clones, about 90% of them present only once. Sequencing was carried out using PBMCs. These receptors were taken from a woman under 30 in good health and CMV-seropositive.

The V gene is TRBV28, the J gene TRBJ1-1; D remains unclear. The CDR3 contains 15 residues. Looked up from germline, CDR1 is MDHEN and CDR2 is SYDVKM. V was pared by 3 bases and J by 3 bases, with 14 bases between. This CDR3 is CASSFPPAGDTEAFF. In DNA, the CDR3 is TGTGCCAGCAGTTTTCCTCCCGCGGGAGACACTGAAGCTTTCTTT.

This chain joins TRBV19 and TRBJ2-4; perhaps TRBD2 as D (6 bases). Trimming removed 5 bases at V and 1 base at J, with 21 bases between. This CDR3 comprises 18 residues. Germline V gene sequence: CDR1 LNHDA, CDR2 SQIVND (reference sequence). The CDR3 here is CASSRQTLREEAKNIQYF. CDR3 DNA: TGTGCCAGTAGTCGACAGACCCTGAGGGAGGAGGCCAAAAACATTCAGTACTTC.

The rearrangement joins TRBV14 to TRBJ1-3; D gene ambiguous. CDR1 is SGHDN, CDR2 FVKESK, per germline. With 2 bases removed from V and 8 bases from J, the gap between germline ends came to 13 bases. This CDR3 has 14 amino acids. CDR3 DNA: TGTGCCAGCAGCCAAAGGTGGAGGGTGGACACCATATATTTT. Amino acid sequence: CASSQRWRVDTIYF.

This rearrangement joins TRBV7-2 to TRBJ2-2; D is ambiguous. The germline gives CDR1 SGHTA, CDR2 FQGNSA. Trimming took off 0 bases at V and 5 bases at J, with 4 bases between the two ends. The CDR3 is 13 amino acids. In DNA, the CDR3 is TGTGCCAGCAGCTTAGCCAAAACCGGGGAGCTGTTTTTT. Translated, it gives CASSLAKTGELFF.

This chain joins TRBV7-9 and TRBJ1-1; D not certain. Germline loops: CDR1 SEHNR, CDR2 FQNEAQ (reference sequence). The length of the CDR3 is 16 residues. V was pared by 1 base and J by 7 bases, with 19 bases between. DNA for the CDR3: TGTGCCAGCAGCTTAGATTTGTGGTCTAGAACGGGTGAAGCTTTCTTT. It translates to CASSLDLWSRTGEAFF.

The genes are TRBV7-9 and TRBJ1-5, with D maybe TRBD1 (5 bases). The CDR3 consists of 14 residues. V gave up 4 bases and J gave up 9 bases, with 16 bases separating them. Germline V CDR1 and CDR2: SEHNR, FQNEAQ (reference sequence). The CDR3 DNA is TGTGCCAGCAGCTCGCCGGGGGAAAGGGTGCCCCAGCATTTT. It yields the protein CASSSPGERVPQHF.

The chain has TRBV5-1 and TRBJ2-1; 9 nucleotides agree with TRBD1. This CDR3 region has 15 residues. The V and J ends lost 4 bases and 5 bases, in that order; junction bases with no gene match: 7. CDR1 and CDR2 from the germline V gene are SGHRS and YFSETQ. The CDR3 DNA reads TGCGCCAGCAGCGCTGGGACAGGGTGGGACAATGAGCAGTTCTTC. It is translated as CASSAGTGWDNEQFF.

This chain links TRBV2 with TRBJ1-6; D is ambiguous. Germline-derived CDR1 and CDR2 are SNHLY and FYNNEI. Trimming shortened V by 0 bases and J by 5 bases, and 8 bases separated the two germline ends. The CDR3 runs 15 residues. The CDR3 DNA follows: TGTGCCAGCAGTGAAGCTAGAGTCAATAATTCACCCCTCCACTTT. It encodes CASSEARVNNSPLHF.

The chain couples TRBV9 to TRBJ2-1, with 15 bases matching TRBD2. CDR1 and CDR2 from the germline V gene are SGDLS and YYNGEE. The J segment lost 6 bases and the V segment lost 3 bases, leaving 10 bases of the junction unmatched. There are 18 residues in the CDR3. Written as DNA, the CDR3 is TGTGCCAGCAGCGGGACTAGCGGGGGGGGTATATATCCCAATGAGCAGTTCTTC. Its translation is CASSGTSGGGIYPNEQFF.

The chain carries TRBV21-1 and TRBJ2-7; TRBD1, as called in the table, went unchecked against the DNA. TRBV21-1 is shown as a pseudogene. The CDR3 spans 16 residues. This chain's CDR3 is CASSRPGQGDPYEQYF. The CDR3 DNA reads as TGTGCCAGCAGCCGACCGGGACAGGGGGACCCCTACGAGCAGTACTTC.

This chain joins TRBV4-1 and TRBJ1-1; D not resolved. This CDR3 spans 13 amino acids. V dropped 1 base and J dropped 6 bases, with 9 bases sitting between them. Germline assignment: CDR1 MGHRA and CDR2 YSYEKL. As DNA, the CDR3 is TGCGCCAGCAGCCAAGGAGGCCCAGCTGAAGCTTTCTTT. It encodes CASSQGGPAEAFF.

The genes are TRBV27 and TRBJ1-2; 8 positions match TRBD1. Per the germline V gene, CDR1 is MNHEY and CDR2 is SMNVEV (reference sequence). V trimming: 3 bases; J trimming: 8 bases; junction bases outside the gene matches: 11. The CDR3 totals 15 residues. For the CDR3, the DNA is TGTGCCAGCAGTTTCGGCGCAGGGGGCGCTCGGGGCTACACCTTC. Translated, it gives CASSFGAGGARGYTF.

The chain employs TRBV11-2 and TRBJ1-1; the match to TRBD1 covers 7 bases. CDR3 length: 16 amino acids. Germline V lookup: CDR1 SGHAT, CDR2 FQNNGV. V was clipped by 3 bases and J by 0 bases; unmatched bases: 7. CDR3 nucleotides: TGTGCCAGCAGCTTGACAGGGAATAGCATGAACACTGAAGCTTTCTTT. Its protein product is CASSLTGNSMNTEAFF. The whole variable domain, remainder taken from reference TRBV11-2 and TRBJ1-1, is EAGVAQSPRYKIIEKRQSVAFWCNPISGHATLYWYQQILGQGPKLLIQFQNNGVVDDSQLPKDRFSAERLKGVDSTLKIQPAKLEDSAVYLCASSLTGNSMNTEAFFGQGTRLTVV.

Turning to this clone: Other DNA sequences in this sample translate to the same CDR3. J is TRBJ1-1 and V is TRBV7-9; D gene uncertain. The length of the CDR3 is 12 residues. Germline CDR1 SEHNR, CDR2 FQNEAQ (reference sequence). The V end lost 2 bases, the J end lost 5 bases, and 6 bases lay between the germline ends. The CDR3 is CASSLSGTEAFF. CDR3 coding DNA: TGTGCCAGCAGCTTATCGGGGACTGAAGCTTTCTTT.

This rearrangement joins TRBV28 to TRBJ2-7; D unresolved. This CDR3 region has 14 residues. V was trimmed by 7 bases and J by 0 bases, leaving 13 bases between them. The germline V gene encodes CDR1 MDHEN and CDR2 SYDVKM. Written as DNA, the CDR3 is TGTGCCAGCACCCTTTCGGTAAACTCCTACGAGCAGTACTTC. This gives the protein CASTLSVNSYEQYF.

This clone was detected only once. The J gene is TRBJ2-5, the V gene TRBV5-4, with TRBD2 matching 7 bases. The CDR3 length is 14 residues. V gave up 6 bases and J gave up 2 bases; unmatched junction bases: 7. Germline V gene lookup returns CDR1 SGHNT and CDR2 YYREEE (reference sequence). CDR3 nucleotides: TGTGCCAGCACCCCTGGGGGGGTTCAAGAGACCCAGTACTTC. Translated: CASTPGGVQETQYF.

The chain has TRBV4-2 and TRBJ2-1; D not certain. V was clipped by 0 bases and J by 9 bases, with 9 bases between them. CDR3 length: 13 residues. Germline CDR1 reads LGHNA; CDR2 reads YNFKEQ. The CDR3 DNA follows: TGTGCCAGCAGCCAAGATCCAGGCGTTGAGCAGTTCTTC. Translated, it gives CASSQDPGVEQFF.

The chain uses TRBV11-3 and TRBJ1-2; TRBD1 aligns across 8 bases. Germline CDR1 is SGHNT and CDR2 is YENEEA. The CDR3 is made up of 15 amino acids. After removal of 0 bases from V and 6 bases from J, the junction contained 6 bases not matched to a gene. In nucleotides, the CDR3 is TGTGCCAGCAGCTTAGAATCCCAGGGGGCAGATGGCTACACCTTC. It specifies CASSLESQGADGYTF.